This paragraph covers one TCR beta chain sequence. The antigen is not known. The sample is drawn from a study of graft-versus-host responses after intestinal transplantation. As for the study in general: Recipients received multivisceral, liver-intestinal, or isolated intestinal transplants. Overall study results and limits: Analysis identified GvH clones in recipient marrow, with some appearing first in ileum or blood.

CDR1 SQVTM and CDR2 ANQGSEA come from the germline V gene. This CDR3 comprises 18 residues. The ends were cut back, 0 bases at V and 0 bases at J, with 21 bases in the middle. The table came from immunoSEQ multiplex PCR; TCRdb's copy has only in-frame clones and leaves some out. Of approximately 18,000 clones in the sample, roughly 94% were seen once. This TCR was recovered from a human patient who received an intestinal transplant, so some T cells may come from the graft donor. The input for sequencing was PBMCs, taken 23 days after intestinal transplant. The gene calls are TRBV29-1 and TRBJ2-7, with D uncertain. The CDR3, as DNA: TGCAGCGTTGAAGATCGGAACCCAAGCCGTCTCCTCTCCTACGAGCAGTACTTC. The encoded protein is CSVEDRNPSRLLSYEQYF.